The T cell receptor beta chain under discussion was sequenced for a study of regulatory T cells in long-lasting Graves disease. This clonotype was found many times. Its specificity is unknown. Time point: newly diagnosed GD, antithyroid drugs for less than 3 months. Generation of the TCR library employed RNA extracted from PBMCs. The CDR3 consists of 16 residues. V shed 5 bases and J 5 bases; nucleotides not matched to a gene: 12. Germline V gene lookup returns CDR1 SGHDN and CDR2 FVKESK. Findings and limits, study-wide: For persistent Graves' patients, TCR diversity was lower than for newly diagnosed ones.

Building the TCR beta libraries relied on iRepertoire HTBI primers, and CDR3 regions underwent Arm-PCR. Each CDR3 protein is one row after TCRdb ran MiXCR on the multiplex PCR reads. The sample records about 540,000 distinct CDR3 sequences, less than 15% being singletons. This sample was also put to use in a study of T cells in Graves' hyperthyroidism and ophthalmopathy. That study reports: The HTBI primer set served for first-round RT-PCR of the TCR CDR3.

The TCR was taken from a man aged 30-40 years with Graves disease. Source: peripheral blood mononuclear cells (PBMCs), taken at new diagnosis, from a patient treated with antithyroid drugs. V and J are TRBV14 and TRBJ2-5, with TRBD2 matching over 9 bases. The CDR3 protein is CASSNSGSSRRETQYF. CDR3 DNA sequence: TGTGCCAGCAGCAATAGCGGGAGCTCAAGAAGGGAGACCCAGTACTTC.